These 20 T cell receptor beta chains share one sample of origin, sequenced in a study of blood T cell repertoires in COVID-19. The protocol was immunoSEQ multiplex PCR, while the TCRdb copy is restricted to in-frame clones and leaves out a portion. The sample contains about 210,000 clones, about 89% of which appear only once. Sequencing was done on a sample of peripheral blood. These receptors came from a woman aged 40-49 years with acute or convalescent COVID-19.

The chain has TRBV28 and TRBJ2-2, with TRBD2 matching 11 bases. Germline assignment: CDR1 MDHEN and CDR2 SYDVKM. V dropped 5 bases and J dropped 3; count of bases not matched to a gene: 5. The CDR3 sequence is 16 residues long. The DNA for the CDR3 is TGTGCCAGCAGTGGTAGCGGGGGGGCGGACACCGGGGAGCTGTTTTTT. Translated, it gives CASSGSGGADTGELFF.

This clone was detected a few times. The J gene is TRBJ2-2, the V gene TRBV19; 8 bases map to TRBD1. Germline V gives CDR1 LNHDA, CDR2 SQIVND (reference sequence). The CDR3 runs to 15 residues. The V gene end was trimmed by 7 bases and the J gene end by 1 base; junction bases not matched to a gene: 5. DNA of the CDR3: TGTGCCAGTATAAAGGACAGGGTGAACACCGGGGAGCTGTTTTTT. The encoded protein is CASIKDRVNTGELFF.

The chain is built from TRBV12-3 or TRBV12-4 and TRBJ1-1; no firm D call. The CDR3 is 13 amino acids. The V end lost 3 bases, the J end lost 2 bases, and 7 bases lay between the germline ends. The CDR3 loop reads CASSFTINTEAFF. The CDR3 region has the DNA TGTGCCAGCAGTTTTACTATTAACACTGAAGCTTTCTTT.

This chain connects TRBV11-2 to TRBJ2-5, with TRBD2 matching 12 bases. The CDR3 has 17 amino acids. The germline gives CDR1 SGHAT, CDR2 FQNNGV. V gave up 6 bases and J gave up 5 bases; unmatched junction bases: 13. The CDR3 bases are TGTGCCAGCAGTCCTTTTACTAGCGGGGGGAAGTATGAGACCCAGTACTTC. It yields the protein CASSPFTSGGKYETQYF.

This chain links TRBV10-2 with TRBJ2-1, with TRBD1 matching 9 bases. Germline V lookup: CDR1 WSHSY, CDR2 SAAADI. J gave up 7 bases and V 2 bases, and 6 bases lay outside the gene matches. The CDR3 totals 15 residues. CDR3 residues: CASSETGGAGNEQFF. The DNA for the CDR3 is TGCGCCAGCAGTGAGACAGGGGGCGCGGGGAATGAGCAGTTCTTC.

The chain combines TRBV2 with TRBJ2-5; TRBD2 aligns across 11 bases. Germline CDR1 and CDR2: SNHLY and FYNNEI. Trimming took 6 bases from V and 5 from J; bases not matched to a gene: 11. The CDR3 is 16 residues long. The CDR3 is CASRPSGGQGRETQYF. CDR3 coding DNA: TGTGCCAGCAGGCCTAGCGGGGGGCAAGGGCGGGAGACCCAGTACTTC.

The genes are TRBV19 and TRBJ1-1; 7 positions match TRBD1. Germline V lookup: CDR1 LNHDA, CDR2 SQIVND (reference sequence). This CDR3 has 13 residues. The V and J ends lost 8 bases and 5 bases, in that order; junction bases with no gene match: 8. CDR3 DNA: TGTGCCAGTTCCGACAGGGTTATGACTGAAGCTTTCTTT. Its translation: CASSDRVMTEAFF.

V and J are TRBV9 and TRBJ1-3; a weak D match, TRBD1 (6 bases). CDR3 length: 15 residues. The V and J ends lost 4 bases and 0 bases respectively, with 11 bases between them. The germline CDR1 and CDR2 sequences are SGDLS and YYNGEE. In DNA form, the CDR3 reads TGTGCCAGCAGCCCGACAGGTTACTCTGGAAACACCATATATTTT. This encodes CASSPTGYSGNTIYF.

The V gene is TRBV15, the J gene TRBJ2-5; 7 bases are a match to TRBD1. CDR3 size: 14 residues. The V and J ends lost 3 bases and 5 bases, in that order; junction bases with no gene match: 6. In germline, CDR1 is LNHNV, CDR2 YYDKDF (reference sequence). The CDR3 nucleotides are TGTGCCACCAGCAGGGACAGGCCGGTTGAGACCCAGTACTTC. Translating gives CATSRDRPVETQYF.

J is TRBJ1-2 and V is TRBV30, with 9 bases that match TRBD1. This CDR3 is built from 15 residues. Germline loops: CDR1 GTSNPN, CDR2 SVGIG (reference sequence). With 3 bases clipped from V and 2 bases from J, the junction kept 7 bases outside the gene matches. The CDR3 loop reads CAWREPGTGNYGYTF. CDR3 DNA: TGTGCCTGGAGGGAGCCCGGGACAGGGAACTATGGCTACACCTTC.

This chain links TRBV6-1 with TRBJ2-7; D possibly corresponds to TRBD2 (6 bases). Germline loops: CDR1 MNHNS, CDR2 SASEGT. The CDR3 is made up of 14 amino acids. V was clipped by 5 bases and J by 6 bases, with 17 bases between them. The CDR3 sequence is CASSLRSNGGEQYV. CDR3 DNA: TGTGCCAGCAGTCTCCGTTCCAACGGGGGCGAGCAGTACGTC.

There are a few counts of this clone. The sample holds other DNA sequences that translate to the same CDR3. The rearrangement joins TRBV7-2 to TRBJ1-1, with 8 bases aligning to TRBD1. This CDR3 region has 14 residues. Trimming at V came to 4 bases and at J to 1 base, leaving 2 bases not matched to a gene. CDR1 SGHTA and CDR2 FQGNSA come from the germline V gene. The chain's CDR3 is CASSSDRANTEAFF. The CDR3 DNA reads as TGTGCCAGCAGCTCGGACAGGGCGAACACTGAAGCTTTCTTT.

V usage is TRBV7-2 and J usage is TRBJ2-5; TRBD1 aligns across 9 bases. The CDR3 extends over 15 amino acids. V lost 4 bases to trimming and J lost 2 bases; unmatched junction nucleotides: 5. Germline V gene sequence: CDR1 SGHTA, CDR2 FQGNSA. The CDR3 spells CASSSGQGRQETQYF. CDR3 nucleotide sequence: TGTGCCAGCAGCTCCGGACAGGGGAGGCAAGAGACCCAGTACTTC.

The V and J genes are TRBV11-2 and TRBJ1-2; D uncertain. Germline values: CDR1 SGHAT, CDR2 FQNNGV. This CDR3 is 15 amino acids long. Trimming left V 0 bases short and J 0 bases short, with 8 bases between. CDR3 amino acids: CASSLEAGPNYGYTF. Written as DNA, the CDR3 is TGTGCCAGCAGCTTAGAAGCGGGTCCTAACTATGGCTACACCTTC. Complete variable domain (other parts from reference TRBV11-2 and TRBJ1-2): EAGVAQSPRYKIIEKRQSVAFWCNPISGHATLYWYQQILGQGPKLLIQFQNNGVVDDSQLPKDRFSAERLKGVDSTLKIQPAKLEDSAVYLCASSLEAGPNYGYTFGSGTRLTVV.

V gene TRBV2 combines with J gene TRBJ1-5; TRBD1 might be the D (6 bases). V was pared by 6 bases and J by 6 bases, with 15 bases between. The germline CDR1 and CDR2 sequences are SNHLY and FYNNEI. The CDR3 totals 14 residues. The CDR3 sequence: CASRISGAGQPQHF. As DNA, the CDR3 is TGTGCCAGCAGAATTTCAGGGGCTGGTCAGCCCCAGCATTTT.

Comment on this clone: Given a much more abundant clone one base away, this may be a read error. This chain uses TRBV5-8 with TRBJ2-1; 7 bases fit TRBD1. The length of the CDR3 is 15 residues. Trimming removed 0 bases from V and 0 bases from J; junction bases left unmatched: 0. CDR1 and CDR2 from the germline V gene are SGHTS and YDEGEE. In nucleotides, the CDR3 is TGTGCCAGCAGCTTGGGACAGGGCTCCTACAATGAGCAGTTCTTC. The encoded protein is CASSLGQGSYNEQFF. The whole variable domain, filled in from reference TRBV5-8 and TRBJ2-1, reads EAGVTQSPTHLIKTRGQQATLRCSPISGHTSVYWYQQALGLGLQFLLWYDEGEERNRGNFPPRFSGRQFPNYSSELNVNALELEDSALYLCASSLGQGSYNEQFFGPGTRLTVL.

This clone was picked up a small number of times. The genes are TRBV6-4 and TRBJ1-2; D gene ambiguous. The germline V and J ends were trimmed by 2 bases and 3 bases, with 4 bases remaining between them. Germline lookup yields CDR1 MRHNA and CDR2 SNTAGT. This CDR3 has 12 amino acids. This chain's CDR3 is CASSDPDYGYTF. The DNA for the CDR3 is TGTGCCAGCAGTGACCCCGACTATGGCTACACCTTC.

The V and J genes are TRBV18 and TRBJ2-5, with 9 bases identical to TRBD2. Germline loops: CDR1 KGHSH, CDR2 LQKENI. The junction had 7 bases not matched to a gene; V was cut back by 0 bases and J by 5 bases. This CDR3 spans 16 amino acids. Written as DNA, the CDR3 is TGTGCCAGCTCACCACCGCGCGGGGGGGCCCGGGAGACCCAGTACTTC. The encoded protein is CASSPPRGGARETQYF.

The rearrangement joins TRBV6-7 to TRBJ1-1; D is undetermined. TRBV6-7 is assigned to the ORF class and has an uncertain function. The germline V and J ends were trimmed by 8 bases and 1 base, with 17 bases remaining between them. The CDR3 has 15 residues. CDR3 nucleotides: TGTGCCAGCTGCCGAGTTGCGGGAAAGAACACTGAAGCTTTCTTT. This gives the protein CASCRVAGKNTEAFF.

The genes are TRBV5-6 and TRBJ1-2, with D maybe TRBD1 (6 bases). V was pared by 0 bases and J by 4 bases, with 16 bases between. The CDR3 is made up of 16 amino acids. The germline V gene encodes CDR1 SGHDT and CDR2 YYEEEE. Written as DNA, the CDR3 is TGTGCCAGCAGCTTGGGGGGGGGCAGCCCCGCCTATGGCTACACCTTC. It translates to CASSLGGGSPAYGYTF. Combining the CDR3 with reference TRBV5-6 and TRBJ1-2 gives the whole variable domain DAGVTQSPTHLIKTRGQQVTLRCSPKSGHDTVSWYQQALGQGPQFIFQYYEEEERQRGNFPDRFSGHQFPNYSSELNVNALLLGDSALYLCASSLGGGSPAYGYTFGSGTRLTVV.